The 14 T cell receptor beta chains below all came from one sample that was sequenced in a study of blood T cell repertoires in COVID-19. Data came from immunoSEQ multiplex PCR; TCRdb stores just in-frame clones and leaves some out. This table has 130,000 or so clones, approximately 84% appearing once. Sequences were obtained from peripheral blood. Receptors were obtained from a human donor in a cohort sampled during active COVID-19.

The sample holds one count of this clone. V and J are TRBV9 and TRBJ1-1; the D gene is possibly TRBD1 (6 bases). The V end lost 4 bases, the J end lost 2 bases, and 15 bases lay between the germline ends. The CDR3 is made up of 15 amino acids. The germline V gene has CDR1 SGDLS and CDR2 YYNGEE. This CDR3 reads CASSSRGTPNTEAFF. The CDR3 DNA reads TGTGCCAGCAGCTCCAGAGGGACACCTAACACTGAAGCTTTCTTT.

In DNA, the CDR3 is TGCGCCAGCAGCTTGGTGTCAGGGGGTTCCCTCGAGCAGTACTTC. Encoded protein: CASSLVSGGSLEQYF. The chain has TRBV5-1 and TRBJ2-7; 7 nucleotides line up with TRBD1. CDR3 size: 15 residues. Germline trimming cut 0 bases from V and 6 bases from J; bases unmatched to any gene: 9. In germline, CDR1 is SGHRS, CDR2 YFSETQ.

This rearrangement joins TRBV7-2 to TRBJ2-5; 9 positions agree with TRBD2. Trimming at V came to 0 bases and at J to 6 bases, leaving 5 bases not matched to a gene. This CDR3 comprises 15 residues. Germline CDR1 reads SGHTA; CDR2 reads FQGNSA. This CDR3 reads CASSLAAGGPQTQYF. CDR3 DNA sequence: TGTGCCAGCAGCTTAGCTGCGGGGGGGCCTCAGACCCAGTACTTC.

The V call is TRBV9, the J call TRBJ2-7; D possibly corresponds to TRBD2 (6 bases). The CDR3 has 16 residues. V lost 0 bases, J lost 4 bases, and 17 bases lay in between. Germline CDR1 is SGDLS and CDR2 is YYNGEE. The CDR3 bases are TGTGCCAGCAGCGTAGGGGGAGGAGGGCCGGGTTACGAGCAGTACTTC. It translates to CASSVGGGGPGYEQYF.

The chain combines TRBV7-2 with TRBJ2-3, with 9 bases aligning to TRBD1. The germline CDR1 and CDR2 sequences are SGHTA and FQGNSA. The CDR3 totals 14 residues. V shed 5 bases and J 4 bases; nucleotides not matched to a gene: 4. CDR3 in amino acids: CASSKGTGPDTQYF. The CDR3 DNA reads TGTGCCAGCAGCAAAGGGACAGGGCCAGATACGCAGTATTTT.

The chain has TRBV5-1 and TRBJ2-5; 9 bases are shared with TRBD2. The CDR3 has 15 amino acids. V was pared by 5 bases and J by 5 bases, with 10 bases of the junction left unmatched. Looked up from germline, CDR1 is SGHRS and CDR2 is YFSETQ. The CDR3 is CASRAGGGAVETQYF. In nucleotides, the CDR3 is TGCGCCAGCAGGGCAGGCGGGGGGGCCGTGGAGACCCAGTACTTC.

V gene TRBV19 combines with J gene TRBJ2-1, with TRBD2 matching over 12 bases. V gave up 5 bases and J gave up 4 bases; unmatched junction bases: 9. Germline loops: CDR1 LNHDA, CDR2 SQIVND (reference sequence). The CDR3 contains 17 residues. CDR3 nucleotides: TGTGCCAGTAGTTACCGACTAGCGGGGGCCGCATACAATGAGCAGTTCTTC. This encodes CASSYRLAGAAYNEQFF.

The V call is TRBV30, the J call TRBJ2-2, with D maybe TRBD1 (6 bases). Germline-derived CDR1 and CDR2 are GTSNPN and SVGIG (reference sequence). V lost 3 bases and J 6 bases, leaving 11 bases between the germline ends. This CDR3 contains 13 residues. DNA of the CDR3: TGTGCCTGGAGGGCAGGGGACGCCGGGGAGCTGTTTTTT. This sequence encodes CAWRAGDAGELFF.

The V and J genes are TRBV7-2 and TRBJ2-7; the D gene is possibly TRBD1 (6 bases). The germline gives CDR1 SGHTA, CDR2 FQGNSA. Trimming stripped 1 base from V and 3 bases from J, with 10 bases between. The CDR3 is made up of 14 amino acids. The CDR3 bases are TGTGCCAGCAGCTTAGGCGGACAGCTCTACGAGCAGTACTTC. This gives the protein CASSLGGQLYEQYF.

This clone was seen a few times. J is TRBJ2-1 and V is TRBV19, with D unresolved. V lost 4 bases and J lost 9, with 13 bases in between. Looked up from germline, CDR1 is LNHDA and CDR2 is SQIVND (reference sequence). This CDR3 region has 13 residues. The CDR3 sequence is CASSSLLLGEQFF. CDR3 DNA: TGTGCCAGTAGTAGTCTACTATTGGGTGAGCAGTTCTTC.

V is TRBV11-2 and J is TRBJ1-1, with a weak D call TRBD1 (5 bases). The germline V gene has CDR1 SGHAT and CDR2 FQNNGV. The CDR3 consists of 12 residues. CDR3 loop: CAGRGMNTEAFF. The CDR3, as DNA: TGTGCGGGGAGGGGCATGAACACTGAAGCTTTCTTT.

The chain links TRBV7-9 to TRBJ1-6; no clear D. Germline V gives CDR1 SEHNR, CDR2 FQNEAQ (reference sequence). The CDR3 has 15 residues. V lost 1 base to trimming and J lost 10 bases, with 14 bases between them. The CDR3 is CASSLVGSGKSPLHF. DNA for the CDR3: TGTGCCAGCAGCTTAGTAGGGTCCGGGAAGTCACCCCTCCACTTT.

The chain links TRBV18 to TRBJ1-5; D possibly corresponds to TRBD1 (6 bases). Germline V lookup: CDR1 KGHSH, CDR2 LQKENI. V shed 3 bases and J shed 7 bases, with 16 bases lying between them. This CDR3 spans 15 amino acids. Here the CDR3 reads CASSPRQGNGQPQHF. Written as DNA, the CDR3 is TGTGCCAGCTCACCGCGGCAGGGGAATGGACAGCCCCAGCATTTT.

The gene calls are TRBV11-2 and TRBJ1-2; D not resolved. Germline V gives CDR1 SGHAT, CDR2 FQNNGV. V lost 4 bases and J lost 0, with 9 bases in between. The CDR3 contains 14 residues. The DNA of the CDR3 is TGTGCCAGCAGCTCCCAGGCAGCTAACTATGGCTACACCTTC. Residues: CASSSQAANYGYTF.